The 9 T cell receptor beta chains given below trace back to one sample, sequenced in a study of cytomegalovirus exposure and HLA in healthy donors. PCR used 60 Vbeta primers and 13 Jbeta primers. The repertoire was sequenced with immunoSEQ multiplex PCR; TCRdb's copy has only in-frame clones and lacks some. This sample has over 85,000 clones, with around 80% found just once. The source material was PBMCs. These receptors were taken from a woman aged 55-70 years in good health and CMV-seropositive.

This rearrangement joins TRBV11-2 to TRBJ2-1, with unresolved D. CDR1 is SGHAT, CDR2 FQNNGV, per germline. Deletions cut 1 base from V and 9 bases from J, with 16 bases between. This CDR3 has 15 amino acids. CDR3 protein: CASSLGLGEVGEQFF. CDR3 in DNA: TGTGCCAGCAGCTTAGGACTCGGCGAGGTTGGTGAGCAGTTCTTC.

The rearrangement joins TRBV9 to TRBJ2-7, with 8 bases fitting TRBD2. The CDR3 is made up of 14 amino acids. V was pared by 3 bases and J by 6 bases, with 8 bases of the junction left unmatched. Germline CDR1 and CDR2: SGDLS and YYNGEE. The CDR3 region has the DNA TGTGCCAGCAGCGCAACCGGGACTAGTCTCGAGCAGTACTTC. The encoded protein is CASSATGTSLEQYF. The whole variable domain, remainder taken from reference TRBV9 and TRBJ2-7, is DSGVTQTPKHLITATGQRVTLRCSPRSGDLSVYWYQQSLDQGLQFLIQYYNGEERAKGNILERFSAQQFPDLHSELNLSSLELGDSALYFCASSATGTSLEQYFGPGTRLTVT.

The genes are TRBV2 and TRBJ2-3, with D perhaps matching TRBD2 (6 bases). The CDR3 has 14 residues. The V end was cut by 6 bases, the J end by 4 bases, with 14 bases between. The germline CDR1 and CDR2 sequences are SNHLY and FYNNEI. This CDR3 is CASRVAEIADTQYF. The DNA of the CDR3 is TGTGCCAGCAGGGTAGCGGAAATTGCAGATACGCAGTATTTT.

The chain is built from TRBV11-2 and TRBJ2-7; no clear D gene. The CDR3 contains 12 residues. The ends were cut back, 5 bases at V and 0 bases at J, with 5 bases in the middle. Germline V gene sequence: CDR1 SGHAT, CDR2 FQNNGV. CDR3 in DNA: TGTGCCAGCAGCCCAAACTCCTACGAGCAGTACTTC. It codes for CASSPNSYEQYF.

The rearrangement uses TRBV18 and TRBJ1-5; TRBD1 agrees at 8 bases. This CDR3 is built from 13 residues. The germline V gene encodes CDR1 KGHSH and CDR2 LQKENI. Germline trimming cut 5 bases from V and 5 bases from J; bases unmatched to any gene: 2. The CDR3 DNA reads TGTGCCAGCTCAGGACAGGGCGATCAGCCCCAGCATTTT. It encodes CASSGQGDQPQHF.

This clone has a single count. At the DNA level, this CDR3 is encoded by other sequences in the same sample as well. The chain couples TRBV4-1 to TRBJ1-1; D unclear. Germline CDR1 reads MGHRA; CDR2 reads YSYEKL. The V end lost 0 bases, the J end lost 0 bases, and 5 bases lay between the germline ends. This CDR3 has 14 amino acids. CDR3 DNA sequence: TGCGCCAGCAGCCAAGAGTCGGTGAACACTGAAGCTTTCTTT. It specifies CASSQESVNTEAFF.

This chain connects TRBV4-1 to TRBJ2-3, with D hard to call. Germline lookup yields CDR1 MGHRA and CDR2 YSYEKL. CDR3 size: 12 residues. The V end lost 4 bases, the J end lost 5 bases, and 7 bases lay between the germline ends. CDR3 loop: CASSLDQDTQYF. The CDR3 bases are TGCGCCAGCAGCCTAGACCAAGATACGCAGTATTTT.

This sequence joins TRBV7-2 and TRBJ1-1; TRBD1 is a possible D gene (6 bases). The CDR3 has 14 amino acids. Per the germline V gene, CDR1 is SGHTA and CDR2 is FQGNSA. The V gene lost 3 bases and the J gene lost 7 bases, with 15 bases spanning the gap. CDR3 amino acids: CASSFTEGEGEAFF. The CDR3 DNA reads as TGTGCCAGCAGCTTCACAGAGGGGGAGGGTGAAGCTTTCTTT.

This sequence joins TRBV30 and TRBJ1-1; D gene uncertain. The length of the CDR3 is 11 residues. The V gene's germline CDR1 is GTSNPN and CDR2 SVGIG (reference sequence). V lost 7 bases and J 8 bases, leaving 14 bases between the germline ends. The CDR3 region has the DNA TGTGCCTTGGGGAGAGGGCTGGAAGCTTTCTTT. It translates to CALGRGLEAFF.